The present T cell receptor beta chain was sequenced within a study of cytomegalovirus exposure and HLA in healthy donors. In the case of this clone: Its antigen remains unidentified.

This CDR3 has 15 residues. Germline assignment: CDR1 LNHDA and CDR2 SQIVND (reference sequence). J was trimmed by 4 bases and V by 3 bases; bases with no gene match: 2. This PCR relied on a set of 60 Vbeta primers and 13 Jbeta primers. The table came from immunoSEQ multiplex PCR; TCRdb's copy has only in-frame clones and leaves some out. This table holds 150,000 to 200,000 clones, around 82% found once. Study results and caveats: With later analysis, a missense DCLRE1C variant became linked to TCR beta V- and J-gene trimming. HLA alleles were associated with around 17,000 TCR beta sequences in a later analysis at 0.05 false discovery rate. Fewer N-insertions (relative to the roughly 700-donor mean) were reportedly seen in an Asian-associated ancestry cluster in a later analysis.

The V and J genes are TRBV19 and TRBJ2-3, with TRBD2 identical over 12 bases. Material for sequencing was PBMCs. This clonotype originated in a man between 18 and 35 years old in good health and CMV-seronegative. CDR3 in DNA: TGTGCCAGTAGTATTACTAGCGGGAGGCCAGATACGCAGTATTTT. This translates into CASSITSGRPDTQYF.